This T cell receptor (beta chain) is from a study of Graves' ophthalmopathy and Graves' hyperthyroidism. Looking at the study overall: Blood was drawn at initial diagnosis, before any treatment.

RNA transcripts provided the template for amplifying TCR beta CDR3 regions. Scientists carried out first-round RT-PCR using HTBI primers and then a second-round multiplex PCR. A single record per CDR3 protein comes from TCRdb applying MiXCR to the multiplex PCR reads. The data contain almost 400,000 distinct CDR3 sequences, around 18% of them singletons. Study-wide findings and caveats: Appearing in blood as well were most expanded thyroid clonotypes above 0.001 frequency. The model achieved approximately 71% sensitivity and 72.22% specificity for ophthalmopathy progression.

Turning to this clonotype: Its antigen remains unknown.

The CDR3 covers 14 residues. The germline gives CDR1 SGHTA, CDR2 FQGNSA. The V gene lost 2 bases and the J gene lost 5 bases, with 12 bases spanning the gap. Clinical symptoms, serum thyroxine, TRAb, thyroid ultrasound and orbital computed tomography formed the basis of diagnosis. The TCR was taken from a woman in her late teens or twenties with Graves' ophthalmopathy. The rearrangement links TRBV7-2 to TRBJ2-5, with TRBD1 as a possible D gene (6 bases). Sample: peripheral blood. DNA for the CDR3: TGTGCCAGCAGCTTAAGGGGCCAGGGGGAGACCCAGTACTTC. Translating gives CASSLRGQGETQYF.